This TCR beta chain was profiled in a study of PD-L1 blockade in urothelial cancer. The CDR3 is made up of 15 amino acids. Germline assignment: CDR1 MDHEN and CDR2 SYDVKM. V was clipped by 4 bases and J by 5 bases; unmatched bases: 9. The protocol was immunoSEQ multiplex PCR, while the TCRdb copy is restricted to in-frame clones and leaves out a portion. Here the sample spans approximately 35,000 clones, around 33% being singletons. This chain links TRBV28 with TRBJ2-7; 9 nucleotides align to TRBD2. The TCR comes from a man in his sixties with urothelial cancer. Sequences were derived from tumor tissue, sampled before atezolizumab (anti-PD-L1) treatment. The CDR3 reads CASSSGSGSVHEQYF. CDR3 DNA sequence: TGTGCCAGCAGTTCGGGTAGCGGGAGTGTCCACGAGCAGTACTTC.